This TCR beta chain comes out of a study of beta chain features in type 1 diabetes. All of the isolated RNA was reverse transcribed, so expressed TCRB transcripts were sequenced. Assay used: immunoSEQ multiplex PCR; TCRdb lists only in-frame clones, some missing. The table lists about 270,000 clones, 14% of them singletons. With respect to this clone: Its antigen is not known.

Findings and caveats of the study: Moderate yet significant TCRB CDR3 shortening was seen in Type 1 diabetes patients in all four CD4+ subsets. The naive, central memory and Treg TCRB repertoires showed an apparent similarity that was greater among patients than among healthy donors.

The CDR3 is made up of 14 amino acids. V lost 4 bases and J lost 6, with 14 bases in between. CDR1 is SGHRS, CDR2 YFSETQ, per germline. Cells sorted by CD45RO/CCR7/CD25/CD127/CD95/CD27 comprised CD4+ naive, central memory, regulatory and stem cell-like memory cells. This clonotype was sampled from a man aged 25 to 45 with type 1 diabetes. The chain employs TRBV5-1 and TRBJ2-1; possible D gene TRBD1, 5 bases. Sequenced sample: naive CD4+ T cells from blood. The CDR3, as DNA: TGCGCCAGCAGCCAAAGACAGAGTCGCAATGAGCAGTTCTTC. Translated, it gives CASSQRQSRNEQFF.